The 20 T cell receptor beta chains given below trace back to one sample, sequenced in a study of T cells in localized non-small cell lung cancer. TCRdb keeps only in-frame clones here, not all; method: immunoSEQ multiplex PCR. The sample yields about 1,700 clones, 25% to 35% seen once. The input for sequencing was normal lung tissue next to the tumor, taken before any cancer treatment. Receptor source: a male donor aged 60 or older with stage II squamous cell lung carcinoma.

The CDR3 sequence: CASSPTGVSFGNTGELFF. DNA for the CDR3: TGTGCCAGCAGTCCGACAGGGGTTAGTTTCGGGAACACCGGGGAGCTGTTTTTT. The chain couples TRBV28 to TRBJ2-2, with TRBD1 matching 8 bases. CDR3 length: 18 amino acids. The germline CDR1 and CDR2 sequences are MDHEN and SYDVKM. The J segment lost 1 base and the V segment lost 5 bases, leaving 12 bases of the junction unmatched.

This clone was seen a few times. This sequence joins TRBV2 and TRBJ2-1; TRBD2 aligns across 16 bases. V lost 9 bases, J lost 7 bases, and 9 bases stayed unmatched. Per the germline V gene, CDR1 is SNHLY and CDR2 is FYNNEI. The CDR3 sequence is 16 residues long. The CDR3 DNA follows: TGTGCCAGAGGGACTAGCGGGGGGGCGTGGAAGAATGAGCAGTTCTTC. This translates into CARGTSGGAWKNEQFF.

V gene TRBV19 combines with J gene TRBJ1-2; D gene uncertain. The CDR3 length is 11 residues. Trimming removed 10 bases at V and 8 bases at J, with 14 bases between. Germline values: CDR1 LNHDA, CDR2 SQIVND (reference sequence). CDR3 DNA sequence: TGTGCCACCGGGCCTACAGAAGGCTACACCTTC. Its translation: CATGPTEGYTF.

This clone is termed large. The chain combines TRBV6-8 with TRBJ2-5, with 11 bases lining up with TRBD2. CDR3 length: 17 amino acids. The J segment lost 2 bases and the V segment lost 5 bases, leaving 10 bases of the junction unmatched. Germline loops: CDR1 MNHGY, CDR2 SAAAGT. CDR3 DNA sequence: TGTGCCAGCAGTGATTACTCCGGGACTAGCGGACAAGAGACCCAGTACTTC. Protein sequence: CASSDYSGTSGQETQYF.

This chain links TRBV25-1 with TRBJ1-4; TRBD1 matches at 9 bases. The germline V gene encodes CDR1 MGHDK and CDR2 SYGVNS. The CDR3 consists of 15 residues. V lost 2 bases, J lost 8 bases, and 6 bases stayed unmatched. DNA for the CDR3: TGTGCCAGCAGTGAAGTACAGGGGGCAGGGGAAAAACTGTTTTTT. This codes for CASSEVQGAGEKLFF.

This clone is judged medium-sized. The chain uses TRBV11-3 and TRBJ1-3; the D is unclear. Trimming removed 5 bases from V and 1 base from J, with 15 bases in between. Germline CDR1 reads SGHNT; CDR2 reads YENEEA. This CDR3 has 16 residues. This chain's CDR3 is CASSLGPSSSGNTIYF. The CDR3 DNA reads TGTGCCAGCAGCCTCGGACCATCCTCTTCTGGAAACACCATATATTTT.

The chain has TRBV11-3 and TRBJ2-3; D tentatively fits TRBD1 or TRBD2 (6 bases each). V gave up 4 bases and J gave up 6 bases, with 20 bases separating them. Germline-derived CDR1 and CDR2 are SGHNT and YENEEA. The CDR3 extends over 16 amino acids. CDR3 amino acids: CASSSQPQGTGDTQYF. The CDR3 nucleotides are TGTGCCAGCAGCTCGCAACCTCAGGGGACTGGGGATACGCAGTATTTT.

The chain employs TRBV18 and TRBJ2-3, with TRBD2 matching 10 bases. The CDR3 extends over 15 amino acids. Germline V lookup: CDR1 KGHSH, CDR2 LQKENI. V lost 6 bases and J lost 5; bases outside the gene matches: 8. In DNA form, the CDR3 reads TGTGCCAGCTCGGCGAGCGGGGGGGCCGAAGATACGCAGTATTTT. Translating it yields CASSASGGAEDTQYF.

This clone was counted between two and nine times. The chain employs TRBV7-2 and TRBJ1-1, with no clear D. Germline loops: CDR1 SGHTA, CDR2 FQGNSA. Trimming pared 3 bases from V and 0 bases from J, leaving 5 bases between. The length of the CDR3 is 13 residues. The CDR3 sequence: CASSFTLNTEAFF. Here the CDR3 DNA reads TGTGCCAGCAGCTTTACACTGAACACTGAAGCTTTCTTT.

The chain carries TRBV5-1 and TRBJ2-5, with a possible D match to TRBD2 (5 bases). CDR1 SGHRS and CDR2 YFSETQ come from the germline V gene. V was pared by 4 bases and J by 2 bases, with 12 bases between. The CDR3 totals 14 residues. CDR3 coding DNA: TGCGCCAGCAGCCCCAATCCGGGACAAGAGACCCAGTACTTC. Amino acids: CASSPNPGQETQYF.

This clone has just a few counts. CDR3 coding DNA: TGCGCCAGCAGCCAAGGGGACAGCGATGGCTACACCTTC. Protein: CASSQGDSDGYTF. V gene TRBV1 combines with J gene TRBJ1-2; the D call in the table, TRBD1, was not verified against the DNA. TRBV1 counts as a pseudogene. CDR3 size: 13 residues.

V is TRBV9 and J is TRBJ2-5; D not resolved. Trimming cost V 5 bases and J 3 bases, with 11 bases left between them. Germline CDR1 SGDLS, CDR2 YYNGEE. The CDR3 length is 13 residues. CDR3 in amino acids: CASSGRSEETQYF. The CDR3 nucleotides are TGTGCCAGCAGTGGTAGGTCTGAAGAGACCCAGTACTTC.

Sample share makes this clone medium-sized. The chain couples TRBV11-3 to TRBJ2-3; D unresolved. Germline CDR1 SGHNT, CDR2 YENEEA. Deletions cut 0 bases from V and 0 bases from J, with 4 bases between. CDR3 length equals 14 residues. The CDR3 loop reads CASSLDPSTDTQYF. The DNA of the CDR3 is TGTGCCAGCAGCTTAGACCCAAGCACAGATACGCAGTATTTT.

In its sample, this clone was seen a few times. The chain joins TRBV7-4 to TRBJ2-7; the match to TRBD2 covers 11 bases. Trimming at V came to 5 bases and at J to 4 bases, leaving 7 bases not matched to a gene. CDR3 size: 15 residues. Germline-derived CDR1 and CDR2 are SGHVT and SQSDAQ. This CDR3 is CASSVGVAGGYEQYF. CDR3 bases: TGTGCCAGCAGCGTAGGAGTAGCGGGAGGGTACGAGCAGTACTTC. The full variable domain, its missing parts supplied by reference TRBV7-4 and TRBJ2-7, is GAGVSQSPRYKVAKRGRDVALRCDSISGHVTLYWYRQTLGQGSEVLTYSQSDAQRDKSGRPSGRFSAERPERSVSTLKIQRTEQGDSAVYLCASSVGVAGGYEQYFGPGTRLTVT.

V usage is TRBV6-8 and J usage is TRBJ2-5; tentatively, D is TRBD1 or TRBD2 (5 bases each). The length of the CDR3 is 13 residues. Trimming shortened V by 4 bases and J by 5 bases, and 11 bases separated the two germline ends. CDR1 and CDR2 (germline): MNHGY, SAAAGT. CDR3 sequence reads: CASSWESGETQYF. CDR3 bases: TGTGCCAGCAGTTGGGAGTCAGGGGAGACCCAGTACTTC.

V is TRBV5-1 and J is TRBJ2-3; D not certain. The CDR3 is made up of 15 amino acids. Looked up from germline, CDR1 is SGHRS and CDR2 is YFSETQ. V shed 0 bases and J shed 0 bases, with 8 bases lying between them. DNA of the CDR3: TGCGCCAGCAGCTTGGGGCACGCGAGCACAGATACGCAGTATTTT. Amino acids: CASSLGHASTDTQYF.

This clone was counted between two and nine times. The chain is built from TRBV11-3 and TRBJ1-2; D unresolved. The CDR3 is made up of 14 amino acids. Germline CDR1 SGHNT, CDR2 YENEEA. The ends were cut back, 3 bases at V and 0 bases at J, with 8 bases in the middle. In DNA form, the CDR3 reads TGTGCCAGCAGCTTGGACGGATCTAACTATGGCTACACCTTC. Translating it yields CASSLDGSNYGYTF. The variable domain in full, completed from reference TRBV11-3 and TRBJ1-2, reads EAGVVQSPRYKIIEKKQPVAFWCNPISGHNTLYWYLQNLGQGPELLIRYENEEAVDDSQLPKDRFSAERLKGVDSTLKIQPAELGDSAVYLCASSLDGSNYGYTFGSGTRLTVV.

The chain combines TRBV6-8 with TRBJ2-3; D call uncertain. CDR1 and CDR2 from the germline V gene are MNHGY and SAAAGT. V shed 6 bases and J shed 1 base, with 8 bases lying between them. The CDR3 has 13 residues. The CDR3 bases are TGTGCCAGCAGGGGGTCGGGCACAGATACGCAGTATTTT. Translating gives CASRGSGTDTQYF.

This clone was observed a few times. CDR3 sequence reads: CASSQVVQRGAGADTQYF. The CDR3 coding sequence is TGCGCCAGCAGCCAAGTCGTCCAAAGGGGGGCAGGGGCAGATACGCAGTATTTT. The chain has TRBV23-1 and TRBJ2-3; D tentatively reads TRBD1 or TRBD2 (6 bases each). TRBV23-1 is assigned to the ORF class and has an uncertain function. V lost 6 bases and J lost 4, with 26 bases in between. The CDR3 extends over 18 amino acids.

This clone was seen only a few times. The rearrangement uses TRBV7-6 and TRBJ1-1; 7 nucleotides match TRBD1. V was clipped by 5 bases and J by 8 bases; unmatched bases: 11. The CDR3 contains 14 residues. Germline-derived CDR1 and CDR2 are SGHVS and FNYEAQ. CDR3 amino acids: CASSPSTGVGEAFF. CDR3 DNA: TGTGCCAGCAGCCCCTCAACAGGGGTTGGGGAAGCTTTCTTT.